This T cell receptor (beta chain) was sequenced in a study of blood T cell repertoires in COVID-19. Across the study: Both acute and convalescent COVID-19 samples were obtained from the United States, Italy and Spain. Nucleic acid was either cDNA or gDNA, and it came from T cells, B-cell-depleted T cells, or PBMCs.

In the study's own analysis: Amplified reference gene primers provided the basis for estimating nucleated cell counts. Profiled with immunoSEQ multiplex PCR; TCRdb holds only in-frame clones, not every one. V, J and clone size are taken as reported in that table, and D and trimming were inferred from the DNA itself. The sample includes roughly 340,000 clones, approximately 88% seen only once; the top ten take approximately 3%. Seattle cases were enrolled at active infection and followed longitudinally. CDR1 and CDR2 from the germline V gene are PRHDT and FYEKMQ (reference sequence). V gave up 0 bases and J gave up 3 bases; unmatched junction bases: 1. CDR3 size: 15 residues.

This sequence originates from a woman in her 30s with COVID-19, enrolled during active disease. The chain carries TRBV13 and TRBJ2-5; the match to TRBD2 covers 10 bases. The sample comprised peripheral blood. The CDR3 sequence: CASSLGLAGEETQYF. CDR3 coding DNA: TGTGCCAGCAGCTTAGGGCTAGCGGGGGAAGAGACCCAGTACTTC.